This record covers a single T cell receptor beta chain. Mismatch with germline at one junction end may stem from a read error. The data were obtained in a study of identical twins. This CDR3 comprises 13 residues. Germline-derived CDR1 and CDR2 are DFQATT and SNEGSKA (reference sequence). From the 5' RACE reads, TCRdb called clonotypes with MiXCR, one entry per CDR3 protein. Of about 520,000 distinct CDR3 sequences in the sample, less than 25% are singletons; the top ten hold roughly 0.91%. These same records also appear under a second study, on T cells expressing NK-cell markers.

What was sequenced was CD4+ T cells sorted from blood. This rearrangement joins TRBV20-1 to TRBJ2-3; D possibly corresponds to TRBD2 (5 bases). The sequence was obtained from a woman aged 18-29 years in good health. The CDR3 DNA reads as TGCAGTGCTAGAGATGGGCCTAGCCAACGGGCGAGGTTT. Translation gives CSARDGPSQRARF.